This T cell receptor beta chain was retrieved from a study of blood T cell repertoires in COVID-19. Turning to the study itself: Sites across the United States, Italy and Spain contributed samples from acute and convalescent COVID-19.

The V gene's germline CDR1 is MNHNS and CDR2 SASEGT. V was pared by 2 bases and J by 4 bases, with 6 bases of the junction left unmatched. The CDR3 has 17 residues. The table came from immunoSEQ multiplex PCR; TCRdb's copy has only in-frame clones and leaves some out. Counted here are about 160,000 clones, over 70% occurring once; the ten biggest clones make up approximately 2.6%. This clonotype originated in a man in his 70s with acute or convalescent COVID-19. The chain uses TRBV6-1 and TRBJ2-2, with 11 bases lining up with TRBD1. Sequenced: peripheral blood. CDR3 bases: TGTGCCAGCAGTGAATCAGGACAGGGGGCCGTCACCGGGGAGCTGTTTTTT. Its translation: CASSESGQGAVTGELFF.